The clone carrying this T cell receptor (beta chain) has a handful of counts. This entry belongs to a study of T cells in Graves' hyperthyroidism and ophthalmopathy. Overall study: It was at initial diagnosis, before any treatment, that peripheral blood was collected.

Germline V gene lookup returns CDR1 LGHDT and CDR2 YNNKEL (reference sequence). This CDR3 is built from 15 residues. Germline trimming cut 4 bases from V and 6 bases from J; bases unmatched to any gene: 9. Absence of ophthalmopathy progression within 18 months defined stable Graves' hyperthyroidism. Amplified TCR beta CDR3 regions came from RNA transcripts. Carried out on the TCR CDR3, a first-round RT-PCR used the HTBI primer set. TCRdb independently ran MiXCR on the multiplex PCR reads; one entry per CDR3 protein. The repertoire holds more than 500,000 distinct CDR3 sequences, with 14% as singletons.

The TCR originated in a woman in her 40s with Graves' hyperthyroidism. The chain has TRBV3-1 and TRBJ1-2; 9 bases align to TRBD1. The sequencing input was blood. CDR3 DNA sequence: TGTGCCAGCAGCCTCGGACAGGGGTTGGTTAATGGCTACACCTTC. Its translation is CASSLGQGLVNGYTF.